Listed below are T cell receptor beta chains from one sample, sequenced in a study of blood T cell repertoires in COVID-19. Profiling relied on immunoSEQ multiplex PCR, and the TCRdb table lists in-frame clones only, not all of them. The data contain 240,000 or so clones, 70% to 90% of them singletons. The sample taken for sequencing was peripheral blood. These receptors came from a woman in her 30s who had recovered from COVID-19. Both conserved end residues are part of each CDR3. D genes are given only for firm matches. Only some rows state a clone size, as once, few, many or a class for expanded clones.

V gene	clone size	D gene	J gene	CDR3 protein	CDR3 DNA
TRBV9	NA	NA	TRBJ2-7	CASSDRDNSYEQYF	TGTGCCAGCAGCGACCGGGACAACTCCTACGAGCAGTACTTC
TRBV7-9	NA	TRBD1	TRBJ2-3	CASSLGQGQSTDTQYF	TGTGCCAGCAGCTTGGGACAGGGACAAAGCACAGATACGCAGTATTTT
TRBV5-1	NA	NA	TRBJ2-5	CASSPQGQETQYF	TGCGCCAGCAGCCCACAGGGTCAAGAGACCCAGTACTTC
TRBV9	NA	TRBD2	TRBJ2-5	CASSPTSGGPQETQYF	TGTGCCAGCAGCCCCACTAGCGGGGGACCCCAAGAGACCCAGTACTTC
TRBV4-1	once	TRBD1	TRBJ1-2	CASSQDWDRDYGYTF	TGCGCCAGCAGCCAAGATTGGGACAGAGACTATGGCTACACCTTC
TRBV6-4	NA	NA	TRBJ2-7	CASSREEGGEQYF	TGTGCCAGCAGCCGAGAAGAAGGCGGCGAGCAGTACTTC
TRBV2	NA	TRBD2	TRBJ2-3	CASSPRGLVITDTQYF	TGTGCCAGCAGTCCCCGAGGACTAGTTATCACAGATACGCAGTATTTT
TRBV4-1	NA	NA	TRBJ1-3	CASSQVWGQRGNTIYF	TGCGCCAGCAGCCAAGTGTGGGGGCAGAGGGGAAACACCATATATTTT
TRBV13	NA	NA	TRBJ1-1	CASSLGDGEAFF	TGTGCCAGCAGCTTAGGTGACGGGGAAGCTTTCTTT
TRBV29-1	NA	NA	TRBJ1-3	CSASSGGNTIYF	TGCAGCGCCTCGTCGGGGGGAAACACCATATATTTT
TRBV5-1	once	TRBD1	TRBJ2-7	CASSLDRGYYEQYF	TGCGCCAGCAGCTTGGACAGGGGCTATTACGAGCAGTACTTC
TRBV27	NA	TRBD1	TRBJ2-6	CASSRWTGTGANVLTF	TGTGCCAGCAGTCGGTGGACAGGTACTGGGGCCAACGTCCTGACTTTC
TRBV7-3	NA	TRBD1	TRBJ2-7	CASSLTGVNEQYF	TGTGCCAGCAGCTTGACAGGGGTTAACGAGCAGTACTTC
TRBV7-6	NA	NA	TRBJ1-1	CASSSSDTNTEAFF	TGTGCCAGCAGCTCTTCGGACACGAACACTGAAGCTTTCTTT
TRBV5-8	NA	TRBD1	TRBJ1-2	CASSHRGYGGYTF	TGTGCCAGCAGCCACAGGGGTTACGGTGGCTACACCTTC
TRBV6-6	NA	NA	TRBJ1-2	CASSYSGGAANYGYTF	TGTGCCAGCAGTTACTCTGGAGGGGCAGCTAACTATGGCTACACCTTC
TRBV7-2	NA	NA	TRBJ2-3	CASSSMNFDTQYF	TGTGCCAGCAGCTCGATGAACTTCGATACGCAGTATTTT